The sequence of this T cell receptor (beta chain) was determined in a study of T cells in Graves' hyperthyroidism and ophthalmopathy. The V gene's germline CDR1 is MDHEN and CDR2 SYDVKM. This CDR3 has 15 residues. V shed 6 bases and J shed 4 bases, with 15 bases lying between them. Researchers took RNA transcripts and amplified the TCR beta CDR3 regions from them. RT-PCR in the first round (using the HTBI primer set) targeted the TCR CDR3. TCRdb re-derived calls from the multiplex PCR reads in MiXCR, one entry per CDR3 protein. The data show about 600,000 distinct CDR3 sequences, more than 15% seen once. This clonotype was detected only a few times.

Sequencing was performed on blood. The chain combines TRBV28 with TRBJ2-2; no reliable D call. The sequence was collected from a woman aged 35 to 49 with Graves' ophthalmopathy. The CDR3 loop reads CASRGIPIATGELFF. The CDR3 DNA reads as TGTGCCAGCAGGGGGATTCCTATTGCCACCGGGGAGCTGTTTTTT.